The 30 T cell receptor beta chains below were found in one sample sequenced in a study of T cell responses to AZD1222 COVID-19 vaccine. Sequencing used immunoSEQ multiplex PCR; TCRdb keeps in-frame clones, though not all of them. Of about 100,000 clones listed, nearly 90% were seen once; the top ten hold under 2.5%. This specimen consisted of peripheral blood, obtained 28 days after the second AZD1222 dose. These receptors were taken from an adult who received the AZD1222 COVID-19 vaccine.

This rearrangement joins TRBV6-6 to TRBJ1-4; tentative D call: TRBD1 (5 bases). V shed 6 bases and J shed 8 bases, with 22 bases lying between them. The CDR3 is made up of 16 amino acids. In germline, CDR1 is MNHNY, CDR2 SVGAGI (reference sequence). CDR3 sequence: CASRRGRGDPGEKLFF. Here the CDR3 DNA reads TGTGCCAGCAGGAGGGGCCGCGGGGACCCTGGGGAAAAACTGTTTTTT.

J is TRBJ2-1 and V is TRBV6-5; D gene uncertain. V was pared by 2 bases and J by 0 bases, with 11 bases between. CDR1 is MNHEY and CDR2 is SVGAGI in the germline V gene. This CDR3 has 16 residues. CDR3 coding DNA: TGTGCCAGCAGTTACACTACTACGAGCTCCTACAATGAGCAGTTCTTC. This sequence encodes CASSYTTTSSYNEQFF.

This clone was seen a handful of times. The chain joins TRBV2 to TRBJ2-2; perhaps D is TRBD1 or TRBD2 (6 bases each). The ends were cut back, 2 bases at V and 7 bases at J, with 14 bases in the middle. The germline gives CDR1 SNHLY, CDR2 FYNNEI. The CDR3 spans 15 residues. CDR3 sequence: CASSETGARDGELFF. CDR3 in DNA: TGTGCCAGCAGTGAAACGGGGGCGAGGGACGGGGAGCTGTTTTTT.

The rearrangement links TRBV19 to TRBJ2-3; D ambiguous. CDR3 length: 12 residues. V was shortened by 3 bases and J by 6 bases, with 7 bases between the two germline ends. Germline assignment: CDR1 LNHDA and CDR2 SQIVND (reference sequence). Here the CDR3 reads CASSMLSDTQYF. As DNA, the CDR3 is TGTGCCAGTAGTATGTTAAGCGATACGCAGTATTTT.

The chain links TRBV18 to TRBJ1-3; D is perhaps TRBD1 (6 bases). V was trimmed by 3 bases and J by 3 bases, leaving 12 bases between them. Germline assignment: CDR1 KGHSH and CDR2 LQKENI. The CDR3 sequence is 15 residues long. CDR3 coding DNA: TGTGCCAGCTCACCTCCGGGGGCCTTTGGAAACACCATATATTTT. Protein product: CASSPPGAFGNTIYF.

The CDR3 reads CASSPERTGIYEQYF. The CDR3 DNA reads as TGTGCCAGCAGCCCCGAACGGACAGGGATCTACGAGCAGTACTTC. This rearrangement joins TRBV6-5 to TRBJ2-7; 8 bases align to TRBD1. This CDR3 comprises 15 residues. After removal of 6 bases from V and 3 bases from J, the junction contained 10 bases not matched to a gene. Germline values: CDR1 MNHEY, CDR2 SVGAGI.

This clone was counted between two and nine times. The chain uses TRBV5-6 and TRBJ1-6, with a possible D match to TRBD1 (5 bases). The CDR3 runs 15 residues. The germline V and J ends were trimmed by 5 bases and 10 bases, with 19 bases remaining between them. Germline loops: CDR1 SGHDT, CDR2 YYEEEE. Here the CDR3 reads CASRTRAGNASPLHF. The DNA for the CDR3 is TGTGCCAGCAGGACGAGGGCAGGGAACGCGTCACCCCTCCACTTT.

The chain uses TRBV28 and TRBJ1-1; weak D call: TRBD1 (5 bases). Germline CDR1 reads MDHEN; CDR2 reads SYDVKM. CDR3 size: 12 residues. Trimming removed 7 bases at V and 8 bases at J, with 14 bases between. The CDR3 loop is CASTRNTGEAFF. CDR3 in DNA: TGTGCCAGCACCCGGAATACAGGAGAAGCTTTCTTT.

The rearrangement uses TRBV5-1 and TRBJ2-3; D uncertain. V was pared by 0 bases and J by 0 bases, with 2 bases between. The CDR3 loop spans 13 amino acids. Germline-derived CDR1 and CDR2 are SGHRS and YFSETQ. Here the CDR3 DNA reads TGCGCCAGCAGCTTGGGGAGCACAGATACGCAGTATTTT. Residues: CASSLGSTDTQYF.

The chain has TRBV29-1 and TRBJ2-5, with D possibly matching TRBD2 (5 bases). CDR3 length: 11 residues. In germline, CDR1 is SQVTM, CDR2 ANQGSEA. V was cut by 4 bases and J by 4 bases, with 7 bases left in between. This CDR3 reads CSVVRGETQYF. CDR3 in DNA: TGCAGCGTTGTACGGGGAGAGACCCAGTACTTC. The full variable domain, its missing parts supplied by reference TRBV29-1 and TRBJ2-5, is SAVISQKPSRDICQRGTSLTIQCQVDSQVTMMFWYRQQPGQSLTLIATANQGSEATYESGFVIDKFPISRPNLTFSTLTVSNMSPEDSSIYLCSVVRGETQYFGPGTRLLVL.

A single count supports this clone. The chain links TRBV7-9 to TRBJ1-6; TRBD1 matches at 7 bases. Germline trimming cut 1 base from V and 11 bases from J; bases unmatched to any gene: 5. Germline V gives CDR1 SEHNR, CDR2 FQNEAQ (reference sequence). The CDR3 spans 14 residues. CDR3 coding DNA: TGTGCCAGCAGCTTAGGGACAGGCTACCCACCCCTCCACTTT. It is translated as CASSLGTGYPPLHF.

The J gene is TRBJ1-5, the V gene TRBV18; the D is unclear. Germline V CDR1 and CDR2: KGHSH, LQKENI. This CDR3 is 15 amino acids long. Trimming cost V 3 bases and J 0 bases, with 9 bases left between them. The CDR3 here is CASSPGRNSNQPQHF. Here the CDR3 DNA reads TGTGCCAGCTCACCGGGCAGAAATAGCAATCAGCCCCAGCATTTT. The entire variable domain, with the rest obtained from reference TRBV18 and TRBJ1-5, is as follows: NAGVMQNPRHLVRRRGQEARLRCSPMKGHSHVYWYRQLPEEGLKFMVYLQKENIIDESGMPKERFSAEFPKEGPSILRIQQVVRGDSAAYFCASSPGRNSNQPQHFGDGTRLSIL.

The CDR3 bases are TGTGCCAGCCACAGGACAGGGGGCTTATACGAGCAGTACTTC. It specifies CASHRTGGLYEQYF. The gene calls are TRBV28 and TRBJ2-7, with 11 bases lining up with TRBD1. There are 14 residues in the CDR3. Trimming cost V 8 bases and J 4 bases; bases outside gene matches: 7. Germline lookup yields CDR1 MDHEN and CDR2 SYDVKM.

CDR3 region: CAWILPGQGINEQFF. The DNA of the CDR3 is TGTGCCTGGATACTTCCGGGACAGGGGATCAATGAGCAGTTCTTC. The V and J genes are TRBV30 and TRBJ2-1, with 10 bases identical to TRBD1. This CDR3 region has 15 residues. V shed 4 bases, J shed 6 bases, and the junction held 9 bases outside the gene matches. Per the germline V gene, CDR1 is GTSNPN and CDR2 is SVGIG (reference sequence).

CDR3 DNA: TGTGCCAGTTCTGAAGGGACAATATTAAGCGAGCAGTACTTC. This translates into CASSEGTILSEQYF. The chain links TRBV19 to TRBJ2-7, with D perhaps matching TRBD1 (6 bases). V was trimmed by 8 bases and J by 6 bases, leaving 20 bases between them. From germline, CDR1 is LNHDA and CDR2 SQIVND (reference sequence). The CDR3 is made up of 14 amino acids.

V gene TRBV27 combines with J gene TRBJ2-2; 14 positions match TRBD2. Germline lookup yields CDR1 MNHEY and CDR2 SMNVEV (reference sequence). This CDR3 is built from 18 residues. V trimming: 3 bases; J trimming: 5 bases; junction bases outside the gene matches: 8. CDR3 bases: TGTGCCAGCAGTTTTCGCGGGACTAGCGGGAGTTTTACCGGGGAGCTGTTTTTT. Residues: CASSFRGTSGSFTGELFF.

V is TRBV12-3 or TRBV12-4 and J is TRBJ1-1; 10 positions agree with TRBD1. There are 13 residues in the CDR3. V dropped 6 bases and J dropped 8; count of bases not matched to a gene: 6. The CDR3 protein is CASSTGTGEEAFF. The CDR3 coding sequence is TGTGCCAGCAGCACCGGGACAGGGGAAGAAGCTTTCTTT.

This chain connects TRBV7-2 to TRBJ2-3; no clear D. V shed 5 bases and J shed 5 bases, with 8 bases lying between them. This CDR3 region has 12 residues. Germline V gives CDR1 SGHTA, CDR2 FQGNSA. The CDR3 region is CASSPYGDTQYF. The CDR3 region has the DNA TGTGCCAGCAGCCCCTACGGAGATACGCAGTATTTT.

The rearrangement links TRBV6-5 to TRBJ1-5; D gene uncertain. The CDR3 spans 13 residues. The V end was cut by 5 bases, the J end by 9 bases, with 14 bases between. Germline CDR1 is MNHEY and CDR2 is SVGAGI. The CDR3 DNA follows: TGTGCCAGCAGTCCCGCCTTTATATTGCCCCAGCATTTT. Translating gives CASSPAFILPQHF.

The chain links TRBV11-2 to TRBJ2-7, with 7 bases matching TRBD2. Germline V CDR1 and CDR2: SGHAT, FQNNGV. V dropped 5 bases and J dropped 4; count of bases not matched to a gene: 14. CDR3 length: 16 residues. The CDR3 DNA is TGTGCCAGCAGCCCAGGAAGGGCTAGCGGAAAATACGAGCAGTACTTC. Encoded protein: CASSPGRASGKYEQYF.

This chain joins TRBV5-4 and TRBJ2-3; 14 bases line up with TRBD2. The CDR3 has 17 amino acids. CDR1 and CDR2 (germline): SGHNT, YYREEE (reference sequence). Trimming at V came to 4 bases and at J to 5 bases, leaving 9 bases not matched to a gene. CDR3 in DNA: TGTGCCAGCAGCCCTGGGACTAGCGGGAGAGGAGTAGATACGCAGTATTTT. Residues: CASSPGTSGRGVDTQYF.

The chain is built from TRBV6-4 and TRBJ1-1, with 8 bases matching TRBD1. The CDR3 sequence is 16 residues long. Germline V lookup: CDR1 MRHNA, CDR2 SNTAGT. J gave up 3 bases and V 6 bases, and 12 bases lay outside the gene matches. In DNA form, the CDR3 reads TGTGCCAGCAGGGACAGGGAAAAGGCTCGGGACACTGAAGCTTTCTTT. It specifies CASRDREKARDTEAFF.

The rearrangement joins TRBV19 to TRBJ2-2; no reliable D call. V shed 6 bases and J shed 1 base, with 12 bases lying between them. This CDR3 spans 15 amino acids. Germline CDR1 is LNHDA and CDR2 is SQIVND (reference sequence). CDR3 loop: CASRPTGRNTGELFF. Here the CDR3 DNA reads TGTGCCAGTAGGCCGACGGGCCGGAACACCGGGGAGCTGTTTTTT.

V is TRBV6-1 and J is TRBJ2-7; 9 bases fit TRBD2. From germline, CDR1 is MNHNS and CDR2 SASEGT. The CDR3 length is 14 residues. Trimming at V came to 2 bases and at J to 4 bases, leaving 3 bases not matched to a gene. CDR3 amino acids: CASSEWLAGYEQYF. The CDR3 nucleotides read TGTGCCAGCAGTGAATGGCTAGCGGGGTACGAGCAGTACTTC.

V and J are TRBV24-1 and TRBJ1-2; 7 bases fit TRBD1. From germline, CDR1 is KGHDR and CDR2 SFDVKD. After removal of 5 bases from V and 3 bases from J, the junction contained 14 bases not matched to a gene. This CDR3 spans 17 amino acids. The CDR3 is CATSGPDRFGDHYGYTF. As DNA, the CDR3 is TGTGCCACCAGTGGACCGGACAGGTTTGGGGATCACTATGGCTACACCTTC.

This sequence joins TRBV24-1 and TRBJ2-2; D perhaps matches TRBD2 (5 bases). Germline assignment: CDR1 KGHDR and CDR2 SFDVKD. V gave up 1 base and J gave up 5 bases, with 16 bases separating them. This CDR3 contains 17 residues. CDR3 in amino acids: CATSDLTGPSGTGELFF. The CDR3 region has the DNA TGTGCCACCAGTGATTTAACCGGACCGTCGGGGACCGGGGAGCTGTTTTTT.

The chain recombines TRBV29-1 with TRBJ2-3; D unresolved. Germline loops: CDR1 SQVTM, CDR2 ANQGSEA. This CDR3 comprises 12 residues. V was trimmed by 4 bases and J by 5 bases, leaving 10 bases between them. CDR3 sequence: CSVGRVEDTQYF. The CDR3 nucleotides read TGCAGCGTTGGAAGGGTCGAAGATACGCAGTATTTT.

This clone was picked up one time. The rearrangement joins TRBV28 to TRBJ1-4; 8 positions match TRBD1. Germline V gives CDR1 MDHEN, CDR2 SYDVKM. The length of the CDR3 is 14 residues. Germline trimming cut 5 bases from V and 8 bases from J; bases unmatched to any gene: 7. The CDR3 here is CASSNRGEGEKLFF. As DNA, the CDR3 is TGTGCCAGCAGTAACAGGGGGGAGGGGGAAAAACTGTTTTTT.

V usage is TRBV10-3 and J usage is TRBJ2-5; 9 bases are shared with TRBD2. Per the germline V gene, CDR1 is ENHRY and CDR2 is SYGVKD. CDR3 length: 15 amino acids. V trimming: 10 bases; J trimming: 5 bases; junction bases outside the gene matches: 14. CDR3 in amino acids: CATKAASGKVETQYF. For the CDR3, the DNA is TGTGCCACCAAGGCGGCTAGCGGGAAGGTTGAGACCCAGTACTTC.

This rearrangement joins TRBV19 to TRBJ2-3; D not resolved. Trimming cost V 1 base and J 0 bases, with 8 bases left between them. The CDR3 contains 15 residues. Germline V lookup: CDR1 LNHDA, CDR2 SQIVND (reference sequence). Here the CDR3 reads CASSIVETSTDTQYF. CDR3 DNA: TGTGCCAGTAGTATAGTAGAGACGAGCACAGATACGCAGTATTTT. The full variable domain, its missing parts supplied by reference TRBV19 and TRBJ2-3, is DGGITQSPKYLFRKEGQNVTLSCEQNLNHDAMYWYRQDPGQGLRLIYYSQIVNDFQKGDIAEGYSVSREKKESFPLTVTSAQKNPTAFYLCASSIVETSTDTQYFGPGTRLTVL.